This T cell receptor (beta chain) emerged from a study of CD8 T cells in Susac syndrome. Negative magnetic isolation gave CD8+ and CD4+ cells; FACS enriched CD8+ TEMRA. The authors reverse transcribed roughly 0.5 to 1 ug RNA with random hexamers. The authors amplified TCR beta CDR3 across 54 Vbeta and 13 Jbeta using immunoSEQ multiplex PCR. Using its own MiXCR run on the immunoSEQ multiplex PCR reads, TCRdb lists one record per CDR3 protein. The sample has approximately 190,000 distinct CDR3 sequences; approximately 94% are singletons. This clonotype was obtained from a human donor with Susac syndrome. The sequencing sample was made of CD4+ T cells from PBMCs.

CDR3 protein: CASSPPGGADTQYF. The DNA of the CDR3 is TGCGCCAGCAGCCCCCCGGGGGGCGCCGATACGCAGTATTTT. The chain links TRBV5-1 to TRBJ2-3; D might be TRBD2 (7 bases). The CDR3 sequence is 14 residues long. Germline V lookup: CDR1 SGHRS, CDR2 YFSETQ. V gave up 4 bases and J gave up 6 bases, with 15 bases separating them.